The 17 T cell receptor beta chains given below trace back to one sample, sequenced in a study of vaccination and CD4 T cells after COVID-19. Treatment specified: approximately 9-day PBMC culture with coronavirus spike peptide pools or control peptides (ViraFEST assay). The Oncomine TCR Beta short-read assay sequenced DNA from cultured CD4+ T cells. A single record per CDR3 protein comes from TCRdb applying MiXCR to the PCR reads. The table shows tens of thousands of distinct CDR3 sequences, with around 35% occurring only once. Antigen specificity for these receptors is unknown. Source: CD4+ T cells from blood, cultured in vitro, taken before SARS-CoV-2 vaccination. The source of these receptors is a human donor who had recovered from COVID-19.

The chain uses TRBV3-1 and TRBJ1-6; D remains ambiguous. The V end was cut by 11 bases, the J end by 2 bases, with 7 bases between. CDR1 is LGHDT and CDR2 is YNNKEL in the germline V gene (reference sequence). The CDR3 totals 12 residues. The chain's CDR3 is CAGDPYNSPLHF. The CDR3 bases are TGTGCCGGAGACCCCTATAATTCACCCCTCCACTTT.

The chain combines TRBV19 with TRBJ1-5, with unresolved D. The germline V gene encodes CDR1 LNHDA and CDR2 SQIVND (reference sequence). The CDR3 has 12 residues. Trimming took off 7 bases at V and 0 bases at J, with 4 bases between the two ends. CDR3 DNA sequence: TGTGCCAGTAAGACTAGCAATCAGCCCCAGCATTTT. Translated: CASKTSNQPQHF.

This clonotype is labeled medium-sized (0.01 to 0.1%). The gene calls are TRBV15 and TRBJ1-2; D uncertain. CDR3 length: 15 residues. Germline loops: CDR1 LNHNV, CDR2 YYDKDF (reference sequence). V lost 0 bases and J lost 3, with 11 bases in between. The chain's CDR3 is CATSRDKGVDYGYTF. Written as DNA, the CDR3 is TGTGCCACCAGCAGAGATAAGGGAGTGGACTATGGCTACACCTTC.

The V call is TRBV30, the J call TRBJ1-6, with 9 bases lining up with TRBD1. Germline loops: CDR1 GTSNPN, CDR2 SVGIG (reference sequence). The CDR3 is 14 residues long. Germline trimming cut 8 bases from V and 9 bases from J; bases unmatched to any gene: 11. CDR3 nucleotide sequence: TGTGCCCTAACATCCGGGACAGGGACTTCACCCCTCCACTTT. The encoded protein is CALTSGTGTSPLHF. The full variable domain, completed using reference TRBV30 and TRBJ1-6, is SQTIHQWPATLVQPVGSPLSLECTVEGTSNPNLYWYRQAAGRGLQLLFYSVGIGQISSEVPQNLSASRPQDRQFILSSKKLLLSDSGFYLCALTSGTGTSPLHFGNGTRLTVT.

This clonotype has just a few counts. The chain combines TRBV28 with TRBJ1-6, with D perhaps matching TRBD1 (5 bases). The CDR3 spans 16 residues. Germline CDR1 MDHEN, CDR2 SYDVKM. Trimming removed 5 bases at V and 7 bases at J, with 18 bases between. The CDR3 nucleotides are TGTGCCAGCAGTCCCCCGGGACCAAGTTCGAATTCACCCCTCCACTTT. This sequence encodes CASSPPGPSSNSPLHF.

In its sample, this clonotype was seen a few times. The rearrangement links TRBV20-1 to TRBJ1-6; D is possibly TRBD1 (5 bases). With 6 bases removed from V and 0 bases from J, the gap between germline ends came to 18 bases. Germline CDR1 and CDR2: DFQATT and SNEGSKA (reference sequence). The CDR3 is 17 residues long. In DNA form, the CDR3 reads TGCAGTGCCTCCCTCGGGACTCACTTCTCCTATAATTCACCCCTCCACTTT. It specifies CSASLGTHFSYNSPLHF.

The CDR3 DNA follows: TGTGCCAGCAGTCCGCGCACAGATACGCAGTATTTT. As protein: CASSPRTDTQYF. The genes are TRBV27 and TRBJ2-3; no reliable D call. V lost 5 bases to trimming and J lost 1 base, with 4 bases between them. Germline CDR1 is MNHEY and CDR2 is SMNVEV (reference sequence). CDR3 length: 12 amino acids.

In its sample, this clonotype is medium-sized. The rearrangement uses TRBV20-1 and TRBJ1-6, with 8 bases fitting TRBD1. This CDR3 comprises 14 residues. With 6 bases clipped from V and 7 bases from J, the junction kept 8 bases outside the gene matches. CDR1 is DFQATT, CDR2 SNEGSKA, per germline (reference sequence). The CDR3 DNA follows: TGCAGTGCCACACGACAGGGGCCCAATTCACCCCTCCACTTT. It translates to CSATRQGPNSPLHF.

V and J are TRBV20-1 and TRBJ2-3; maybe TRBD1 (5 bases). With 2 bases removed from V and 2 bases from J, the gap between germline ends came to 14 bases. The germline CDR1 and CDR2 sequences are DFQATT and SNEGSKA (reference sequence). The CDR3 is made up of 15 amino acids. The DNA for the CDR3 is TGCAGTGCTAGACCCTCAGGGCCACTCACAGATACGCAGTATTTT. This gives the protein CSARPSGPLTDTQYF.

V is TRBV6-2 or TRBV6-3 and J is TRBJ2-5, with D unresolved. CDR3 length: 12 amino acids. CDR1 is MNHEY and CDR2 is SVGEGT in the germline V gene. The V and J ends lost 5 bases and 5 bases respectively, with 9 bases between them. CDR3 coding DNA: TGTGCCAGCAGTCGTCCTAAGGAGACCCAGTACTTC. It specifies CASSRPKETQYF.

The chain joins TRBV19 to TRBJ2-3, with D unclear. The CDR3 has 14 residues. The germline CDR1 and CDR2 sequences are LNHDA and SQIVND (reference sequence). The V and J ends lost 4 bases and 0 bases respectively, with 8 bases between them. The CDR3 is CASSTSTSTDTQYF. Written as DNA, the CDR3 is TGTGCCAGTAGTACCTCGACTAGCACAGATACGCAGTATTTT.

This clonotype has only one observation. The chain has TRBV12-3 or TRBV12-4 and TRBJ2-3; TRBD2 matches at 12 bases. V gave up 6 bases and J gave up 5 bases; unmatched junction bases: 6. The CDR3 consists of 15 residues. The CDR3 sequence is CASSPLAGGGDTQYF. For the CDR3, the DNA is TGTGCCAGCAGCCCTCTAGCGGGAGGGGGAGATACGCAGTATTTT.

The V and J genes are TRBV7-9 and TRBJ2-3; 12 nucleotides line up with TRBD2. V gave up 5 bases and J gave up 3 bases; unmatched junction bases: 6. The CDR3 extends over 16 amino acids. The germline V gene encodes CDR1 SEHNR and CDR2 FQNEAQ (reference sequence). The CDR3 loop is CASSPGTSGLTDTQYF. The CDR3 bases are TGTGCCAGCAGCCCCGGGACTAGCGGGTTGACAGATACGCAGTATTTT.

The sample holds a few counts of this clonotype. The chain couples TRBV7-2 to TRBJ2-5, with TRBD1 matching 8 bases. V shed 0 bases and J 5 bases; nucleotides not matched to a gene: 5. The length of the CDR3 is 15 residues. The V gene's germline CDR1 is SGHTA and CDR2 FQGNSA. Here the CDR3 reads CASSLARQGTETQYF. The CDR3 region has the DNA TGTGCCAGCAGCTTAGCAAGACAGGGGACGGAGACCCAGTACTTC. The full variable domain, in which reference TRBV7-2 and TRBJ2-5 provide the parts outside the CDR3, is GAGVSQSPSNKVTEKGKDVELRCDPISGHTALYWYRQSLGQGLEFLIYFQGNSAPDKSGLPSDRFSAERTGGSVSTLTIQRTQQEDSAVYLCASSLARQGTETQYFGPGTRLLVL.

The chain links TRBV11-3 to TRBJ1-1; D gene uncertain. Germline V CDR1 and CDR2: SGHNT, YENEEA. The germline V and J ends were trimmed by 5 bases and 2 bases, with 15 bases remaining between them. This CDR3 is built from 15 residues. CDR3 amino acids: CASSSSPGGNTEAFF. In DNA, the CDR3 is TGTGCCAGCAGCAGTTCCCCGGGAGGAAACACTGAAGCTTTCTTT. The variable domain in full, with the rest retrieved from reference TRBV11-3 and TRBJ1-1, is EAGVVQSPRYKIIEKKQPVAFWCNPISGHNTLYWYLQNLGQGPELLIRYENEEAVDDSQLPKDRFSAERLKGVDSTLKIQPAELGDSAVYLCASSSSPGGNTEAFFGQGTRLTVV.

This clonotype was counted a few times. The CDR3, as DNA: TGTGCCACCAGCAGAGGCGGGAGGTTATACAATGAGCAGTTCTTC. Its protein is CATSRGGRLYNEQFF. The rearrangement joins TRBV15 to TRBJ2-1; TRBD2 aligns across 8 bases. The junction had 3 bases not matched to a gene; V was cut back by 1 base and J by 4 bases. This CDR3 comprises 15 residues. Per the germline V gene, CDR1 is LNHNV and CDR2 is YYDKDF (reference sequence). Looking up the rest from reference TRBV15 and TRBJ2-1 gives the full variable domain: DAMVIQNPRYQVTQFGKPVTLSCSQTLNHNVMYWYQQKSSQAPKLLFHYYDKDFNNEADTPDNFQSRRPNTSFCFLDIRSPGLGDTAMYLCATSRGGRLYNEQFFGPGTRLTVL.

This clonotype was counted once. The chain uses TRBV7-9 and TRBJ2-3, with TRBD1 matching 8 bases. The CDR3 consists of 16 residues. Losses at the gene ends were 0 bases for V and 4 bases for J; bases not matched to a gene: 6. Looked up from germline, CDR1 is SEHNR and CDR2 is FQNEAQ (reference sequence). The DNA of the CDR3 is TGTGCCAGCAGCTTAGCGCTGGCAGGGGGCTCAGATACGCAGTATTTT. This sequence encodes CASSLALAGGSDTQYF.